These 26 T cell receptor beta chains were all obtained from the same sample, sequenced in a study of blood T cell repertoires in COVID-19 (dated by TCRdb to 2018 to 2020). Preparation of the library involved the immunoSEQ multiplex PCR assay. Drawn from immuneACCESS, this table holds only the in-frame rearrangements with V and J called that TCRdb kept. Clones are partly lost; checked studies trace under half to an unresolved V gene and leave the rest unexplained. This sample holds about 150,000 clones; about 79% were observed only once. 7% to 10% of the sample comes from the top ten. Sequenced input: PBMCs or T cells enriched from blood (not recorded which). These receptors all come from a middle-aged man who had recovered from COVID-19.

In this sample, this clone turned up a few times. V usage is TRBV10-2 and J usage is TRBJ1-1; maybe TRBD1 (6 bases). V lost 8 bases and J 0 bases, leaving 19 bases between the germline ends. The CDR3 is 16 residues long. CDR1 and CDR2 (germline): WSHSY, SAAADI. For the CDR3, the DNA is TGCGCCAGCGGCGAAAACAGGGCTCCCATGAACACTGAAGCTTTCTTT. Protein sequence: CASGENRAPMNTEAFF.

This clone was recorded once. The chain has TRBV5-1 and TRBJ2-5; TRBD1 agrees at 11 bases. The CDR3 spans 14 residues. Trimming cost V 2 bases and J 4 bases; bases outside gene matches: 1. CDR1 and CDR2 from the germline V gene are SGHRS and YFSETQ. CDR3 sequence reads: CASSFGQGAETQYF. The CDR3 DNA follows: TGCGCCAGCAGCTTCGGACAGGGGGCAGAGACCCAGTACTTC.

The chain couples TRBV7-9 to TRBJ1-5; D not resolved. With 4 bases removed from V and 2 bases from J, the gap between germline ends came to 6 bases. Per germline, CDR1 SEHNR and CDR2 FQNEAQ (reference sequence). The CDR3 contains 13 residues. In DNA, the CDR3 is TGTGCCAGCAGCTCTAACGGCAATCAGCCCCAGCATTTT. Encoded protein: CASSSNGNQPQHF. Full variable domain (rest looked up from reference TRBV7-9 and TRBJ1-5): DTGVSQNPRHKITKRGQNVTFRCDPISEHNRLYWYRQTLGQGPEFLTYFQNEAQLEKSRLLSDRFSAERPKGSFSTLEIQRTEQGDSAMYLCASSSNGNQPQHFGDGTRLSIL.

V usage is TRBV5-4 and J usage is TRBJ1-5; D uncertain. The CDR3 is made up of 13 amino acids. V shed 0 bases and J shed 4 bases, with 5 bases lying between them. CDR1 and CDR2 (germline): SGHNT, YYREEE (reference sequence). In DNA, the CDR3 is TGTGCCAGCAGCTTGGACGAGAATCAGCCCCAGCATTTT. Encoded protein: CASSLDENQPQHF.

V gene TRBV13 combines with J gene TRBJ1-5; no clear D gene. The CDR3 is 18 residues long. The V and J ends lost 0 bases and 4 bases respectively, with 19 bases between them. The germline CDR1 and CDR2 sequences are PRHDT and FYEKMQ (reference sequence). CDR3 in amino acids: CASSLGPRSSRGNQPQHF. CDR3 DNA sequence: TGTGCCAGCAGCTTAGGCCCGCGGTCCAGTCGGGGAAATCAGCCCCAGCATTTT.

Only one count was recorded for this clone. V and J are TRBV5-1 and TRBJ1-4, with 9 bases aligning to TRBD1. This CDR3 is 16 amino acids long. V gave up 1 base and J gave up 7 bases; unmatched junction bases: 8. The germline CDR1 and CDR2 sequences are SGHRS and YFSETQ. In nucleotides, the CDR3 is TGCGCCAGCAGCTTGAGTCGGGGACAGGGAAGTGAAAAACTGTTTTTT. Translated, it gives CASSLSRGQGSEKLFF.

The chain employs TRBV6-2 or TRBV6-3 and TRBJ1-5, with 7 bases aligning to TRBD1. V was pared by 0 bases and J by 4 bases, with 6 bases of the junction left unmatched. The germline gives CDR1 MNHEY, CDR2 SVGEGT. The CDR3 has 16 residues. The CDR3 reads CASSYSTGVVNQPQHF. The CDR3 DNA reads TGTGCCAGCAGTTACTCCACAGGGGTAGTGAATCAGCCCCAGCATTTT.

The chain combines TRBV30 with TRBJ2-1; 16 bases fit TRBD2. CDR3 length: 22 amino acids. Germline V lookup: CDR1 GTSNPN, CDR2 SVGIG (reference sequence). V trimming: 4 bases; J trimming: 1 base; junction bases outside the gene matches: 19. CDR3 nucleotide sequence: TGTGCCTGGACCGGAACATCTTCTCCGGGACTAGCGGGGGGGCCGTCCTACAATGAGCAGTTCTTC. Its translation: CAWTGTSSPGLAGGPSYNEQFF.

The V gene is TRBV7-6, the J gene TRBJ2-2, with 7 bases identical to TRBD1. The trim removed 1 base at V and 5 bases at J, leaving 4 bases unmatched. From germline, CDR1 is SGHVS and CDR2 FNYEAQ. The CDR3 contains 15 residues. For the CDR3, the DNA is TGTGCCAGCAGCTTAGACAGGGGTATGACCGGGGAGCTGTTTTTT. As protein: CASSLDRGMTGELFF.

The V call is TRBV18, the J call TRBJ2-5; a possible D gene is TRBD1 (6 bases). This CDR3 region has 14 residues. V lost 6 bases to trimming and J lost 4 bases, with 15 bases between them. CDR1 is KGHSH and CDR2 is LQKENI in the germline V gene. This chain's CDR3 is CASSRSTGPETQYF. The CDR3 coding sequence is TGTGCCAGCTCCAGGTCGACAGGCCCAGAGACCCAGTACTTC.

This clone was seen a single time. The genes are TRBV28 and TRBJ1-1; tentatively, D is TRBD1 (6 bases). The germline gives CDR1 MDHEN, CDR2 SYDVKM. Trimming left V 5 bases short and J 6 bases short, with 10 bases between. The CDR3 length is 12 residues. CDR3 DNA sequence: TGTGCCAGCAGTACCGGACAGCCTGAAGCTTTCTTT. Translated: CASSTGQPEAFF.

This chain joins TRBV29-1 and TRBJ1-1; the match to TRBD1 covers 7 bases. This CDR3 has 13 amino acids. V lost 1 base and J lost 5; bases outside the gene matches: 4. Per the germline V gene, CDR1 is SQVTM and CDR2 is ANQGSEA. The CDR3 DNA follows: TGCAGCGTTGAAGGCAGGGGGTTTACTGAAGCTTTCTTT. Its translation: CSVEGRGFTEAFF.

The rearrangement joins TRBV28 to TRBJ1-1; the D gene is possibly TRBD1 (6 bases). Germline values: CDR1 MDHEN, CDR2 SYDVKM. The CDR3 is 12 amino acids. Trimming stripped 5 bases from V and 11 bases from J, with 15 bases between. As DNA, the CDR3 is TGTGCCAGCAGTCGCATGGCAGGGGCCGCTTTCTTT. Its translation is CASSRMAGAAFF.

The V call is TRBV4-3, the J call TRBJ1-1, with D possibly matching TRBD1 (6 bases). With 0 bases removed from V and 3 bases from J, the gap between germline ends came to 17 bases. The germline V gene encodes CDR1 LGHNA and CDR2 YSLEER. This CDR3 contains 17 residues. CDR3 DNA sequence: TGCGCCAGCAGCCAAGATAGTGGGGGGGCCGCGGACACTGAAGCTTTCTTT. Translation: CASSQDSGGAADTEAFF.

The gene calls are TRBV5-6 and TRBJ1-3; 8 nucleotides match TRBD1. The germline gives CDR1 SGHDT, CDR2 YYEEEE. The trim removed 4 bases at V and 2 bases at J, leaving 5 bases unmatched. The length of the CDR3 is 15 residues. Written as DNA, the CDR3 is TGTGCCAGCAGCAACGGACAGGGAGCTGGAAACACCATATATTTT. It specifies CASSNGQGAGNTIYF. Together with reference TRBV5-6 and TRBJ1-3, the CDR3 gives the full variable domain: DAGVTQSPTHLIKTRGQQVTLRCSPKSGHDTVSWYQQALGQGPQFIFQYYEEEERQRGNFPDRFSGHQFPNYSSELNVNALLLGDSALYLCASSNGQGAGNTIYFGEGSWLTVV.

V usage is TRBV12-3 or TRBV12-4 and J usage is TRBJ2-7; perhaps TRBD2 as D (6 bases). This CDR3 contains 13 residues. V gave up 2 bases and J gave up 7 bases, with 12 bases separating them. The CDR3 sequence is CASSLYPGSEQYF. The CDR3 nucleotides read TGTGCCAGCAGTTTATACCCCGGGAGTGAGCAGTACTTC.

The V call is TRBV12-5, the J call TRBJ1-5, with D unclear. The germline V and J ends were trimmed by 1 base and 4 bases, with 5 bases remaining between them. This CDR3 is built from 13 residues. From germline, CDR1 is LGHNT and CDR2 FRNRAP. The CDR3 loop is CASGLEENQPQHF. In nucleotides, the CDR3 is TGTGCTAGTGGTTTGGAAGAGAATCAGCCCCAGCATTTT.

The V call is TRBV4-3, the J call TRBJ2-2; D gene uncertain. The V end was cut by 3 bases, the J end by 0 bases, with 11 bases between. The CDR3 runs 16 residues. Germline V gene data show CDR1 as LGHNA and CDR2 as YSLEER. The CDR3 spells CASSHLSTTNTGELFF. The CDR3 nucleotides are TGCGCCAGCAGCCATCTAAGTACCACGAACACCGGGGAGCTGTTTTTT.

Of note for this clone: The same CDR3 can be traced to other DNA sequences in this sample. The V gene is TRBV9, the J gene TRBJ1-5, with D perhaps TRBD1 (5 bases). Deletions cut 0 bases from V and 4 bases from J, with 8 bases between. Germline CDR1 reads SGDLS; CDR2 reads YYNGEE. The CDR3 contains 14 residues. The CDR3 nucleotides read TGTGCCAGCAGCGTAGGCGGGGGAAATCAGCCCCAGCATTTT. This encodes CASSVGGGNQPQHF. Together with reference TRBV9 and TRBJ1-5, the CDR3 gives the full variable domain: DSGVTQTPKHLITATGQRVTLRCSPRSGDLSVYWYQQSLDQGLQFLIQYYNGEERAKGNILERFSAQQFPDLHSELNLSSLELGDSALYFCASSVGGGNQPQHFGDGTRLSIL.

The chain combines TRBV28 with TRBJ2-5, with 10 bases that match TRBD2. Germline CDR1 MDHEN, CDR2 SYDVKM. The CDR3 runs 14 residues. Trimming cost V 10 bases and J 5 bases; bases outside gene matches: 10. CDR3 sequence (DNA): TGTGCCACCCAAAGCGGGGGGGCCAGGGAGACCCAGTACTTC. This codes for CATQSGGARETQYF.

This clone was observed once. This chain joins TRBV28 and TRBJ2-1; 7 positions agree with TRBD1. From germline, CDR1 is MDHEN and CDR2 SYDVKM. The junction had 7 bases not matched to a gene; V was cut back by 10 bases and J by 1 base. The CDR3 spans 14 residues. The CDR3 protein is CATRTGASYNEQFF. The CDR3 coding sequence is TGTGCCACCCGGACAGGCGCATCCTACAATGAGCAGTTCTTC.

The sample holds one count of this clone. The chain combines TRBV25-1 with TRBJ2-5, with D unresolved. Trimming left V 6 bases short and J 4 bases short, with 6 bases between. Germline lookup yields CDR1 MGHDK and CDR2 SYGVNS. This CDR3 has 11 residues. The DNA of the CDR3 is TGTGCCAGCAGCCTAGGAGAGACCCAGTACTTC. It is translated as CASSLGETQYF.

The J gene is TRBJ1-6, the V gene TRBV5-1; D remains unclear. CDR1 is SGHRS and CDR2 is YFSETQ in the germline V gene. This CDR3 is 13 amino acids long. V shed 0 bases and J shed 11 bases, with 9 bases lying between them. The CDR3 reads CASSLDLRAPLHF. As DNA, the CDR3 is TGCGCCAGCAGCTTGGATCTCCGAGCACCCCTCCACTTT. The full variable domain, in which reference TRBV5-1 and TRBJ1-6 provide the parts outside the CDR3, is KAGVTQTPRYLIKTRGQQVTLSCSPISGHRSVSWYQQTPGQGLQFLFEYFSETQRNKGNFPGRFSGRQFSNSRSEMNVSTLELGDSALYLCASSLDLRAPLHFGNGTRLTVT.

The rearrangement links TRBV18 to TRBJ1-2, with 7 bases fitting TRBD1. This CDR3 comprises 15 residues. CDR1 KGHSH and CDR2 LQKENI come from the germline V gene. V was pared by 2 bases and J by 7 bases, with 10 bases of the junction left unmatched. CDR3 loop: CASSPDTGVVAGYTF. In nucleotides, the CDR3 is TGTGCCAGCTCACCAGATACAGGGGTGGTTGCTGGCTACACCTTC.

V is TRBV7-8 and J is TRBJ1-1, with TRBD1 as a possible D gene (6 bases). Deletions cut 3 bases from V and 7 bases from J, with 18 bases between. There are 15 residues in the CDR3. Germline-derived CDR1 and CDR2 are SGHVS and FQNEAQ. The CDR3 DNA is TGTGCCAGCAGCTTCTATTCGAACAGGGATAATGAAGCTTTCTTT. It specifies CASSFYSNRDNEAFF. The full variable domain, with the rest looked up from reference TRBV7-8 and TRBJ1-1, is GAGVSQSPRYKVAKRGQDVALRCDPISGHVSLFWYQQALGQGPEFLTYFQNEAQLDKSGLPSDRFFAERPEGSVSTLKIQRTQQEDSAVYLCASSFYSNRDNEAFFGQGTRLTVV.

V is TRBV18 and J is TRBJ1-4; D is ambiguous. CDR1 and CDR2 from the germline V gene are KGHSH and LQKENI. V was clipped by 2 bases and J by 8 bases, with 18 bases between them. This CDR3 comprises 16 residues. This CDR3 reads CASSPNEAAGKEKLFF. The CDR3, as DNA: TGTGCCAGCTCACCAAATGAGGCGGCGGGTAAAGAAAAACTGTTTTTT. The full variable domain, rest sourced from reference TRBV18 and TRBJ1-4, is NAGVMQNPRHLVRRRGQEARLRCSPMKGHSHVYWYRQLPEEGLKFMVYLQKENIIDESGMPKERFSAEFPKEGPSILRIQQVVRGDSAAYFCASSPNEAAGKEKLFFGSGTQLSVL.